Shown below are 4 T cell receptor beta chains from a single sample sequenced in a study of cytomegalovirus exposure and HLA in healthy donors. 13 Jbeta primers and 60 Vbeta primers were used for the PCR. Data came from immunoSEQ multiplex PCR; TCRdb stores just in-frame clones and leaves some out. The sample consists of some 120,000 clones, 75% to 85% of them appearing once. The source material was PBMCs. The receptors were sampled from a man aged 40-49 years in good health and CMV-seronegative.

The gene calls are TRBV5-1 and TRBJ2-7, with 9 bases aligning to TRBD1. The CDR3 sequence is 15 residues long. Trimming cost V 2 bases and J 0 bases; bases outside gene matches: 3. The germline V gene has CDR1 SGHRS and CDR2 YFSETQ. CDR3 bases: TGCGCCAGCAGCTTAACGGGACAGGGCTCCTACGAGCAGTACTTC. It codes for CASSLTGQGSYEQYF.

V gene TRBV5-1 combines with J gene TRBJ1-1; 10 bases are shared with TRBD1. V shed 1 base, J shed 1 base, and the junction held 13 bases outside the gene matches. CDR3 size: 19 residues. CDR1 SGHRS and CDR2 YFSETQ come from the germline V gene. CDR3: CASSLTPTGGYGANTEAFF. The CDR3 coding sequence is TGCGCCAGCAGCTTGACCCCGACAGGGGGCTATGGGGCGAACACTGAAGCTTTCTTT. The full variable domain, completed using reference TRBV5-1 and TRBJ1-1, is KAGVTQTPRYLIKTRGQQVTLSCSPISGHRSVSWYQQTPGQGLQFLFEYFSETQRNKGNFPGRFSGRQFSNSRSEMNVSTLELGDSALYLCASSLTPTGGYGANTEAFFGQGTRLTVV.

Only one count was recorded for this clone. The chain links TRBV18 to TRBJ1-1; 8 nucleotides agree with TRBD1. CDR3 length: 14 amino acids. Trimming took 4 bases from V and 7 from J; bases not matched to a gene: 8. Germline CDR1 reads KGHSH; CDR2 reads LQKENI. CDR3 amino acids: CASSLYRGIGEAFF. CDR3 DNA: TGTGCCAGCTCACTATACAGGGGGATCGGTGAAGCTTTCTTT.

The J gene is TRBJ2-5, the V gene TRBV27, with a tentative D call TRBD1 (6 bases). Trimming pared 2 bases from V and 5 bases from J, leaving 6 bases between. The germline CDR1 and CDR2 sequences are MNHEY and SMNVEV (reference sequence). The CDR3 is 12 amino acids. The CDR3 protein is CASSLQGETQYF. CDR3 nucleotide sequence: TGTGCCAGCAGTTTACAGGGGGAGACCCAGTACTTC.